The 14 T cell receptor beta chains presented below share a single source sample, sequenced in a study of T cell changes during pregnancy in multiple sclerosis. The assay was immunoSEQ multiplex PCR, and TCRdb's table has in-frame clones only and misses some. The repertoire holds more than 65,000 clones, with about 89% as singletons. This sample comprised peripheral blood, obtained in the first trimester of pregnancy. These receptors were taken from a female donor with multiple sclerosis, enrolled in a pregnancy study.

This clone was counted a single time. The rearrangement joins TRBV11-2 to TRBJ2-3, with 10 bases matching TRBD1. This CDR3 contains 17 residues. The germline V gene has CDR1 SGHAT and CDR2 FQNNGV. Losses at the gene ends were 3 bases for V and 3 bases for J; bases not matched to a gene: 9. As DNA, the CDR3 is TGTGCCAGCAGCTTCTCCGGGACAGGGGTTGGGACAGATACGCAGTATTTT. Protein sequence: CASSFSGTGVGTDTQYF.

V usage is TRBV5-1 and J usage is TRBJ1-1; D gene unclear. The CDR3 totals 15 residues. The germline V gene encodes CDR1 SGHRS and CDR2 YFSETQ. V lost 0 bases and J lost 1, with 10 bases in between. The DNA of the CDR3 is TGCGCCAGCAGCTTGGATCAGAACCCGAACACTGAAGCTTTCTTT. Its translation: CASSLDQNPNTEAFF.

This rearrangement joins TRBV28 to TRBJ1-1; D is unresolved. CDR1 is MDHEN and CDR2 is SYDVKM in the germline V gene. The V gene lost 3 bases and the J gene lost 3 bases, with 11 bases spanning the gap. The CDR3 runs to 14 residues. In DNA, the CDR3 is TGTGCCAGCAGTTTTGGTGTAGATTACACTGAAGCTTTCTTT. It translates to CASSFGVDYTEAFF.

The V call is TRBV15, the J call TRBJ2-3; D may be TRBD1 (6 bases). The CDR3 is 16 amino acids. Germline loops: CDR1 LNHNV, CDR2 YYDKDF (reference sequence). Trimming took off 1 base at V and 6 bases at J, with 17 bases between the two ends. In nucleotides, the CDR3 is TGTGCCACCAGCAGAGCAGCGGCGGCAGGGGCTGATACGCAGTATTTT. This sequence encodes CATSRAAAAGADTQYF.

The chain has TRBV6-1 and TRBJ2-7; D is undetermined. V lost 7 bases to trimming and J lost 4 bases, with 5 bases between them. Germline values: CDR1 MNHNS, CDR2 SASEGT. This CDR3 comprises 10 residues. For the CDR3, the DNA is TGTGCCAGCAAGGAGTACGAGCAGTACTTC. Amino acid sequence: CASKEYEQYF.

This chain joins TRBV30 and TRBJ2-5; 10 bases agree with TRBD2. The V gene's germline CDR1 is GTSNPN and CDR2 SVGIG (reference sequence). Trimming at V came to 7 bases and at J to 5 bases, leaving 13 bases not matched to a gene. This CDR3 spans 15 amino acids. The CDR3 reads CAFDFSGRPWETQYF. Written as DNA, the CDR3 is TGTGCCTTTGATTTTAGCGGGAGGCCTTGGGAGACCCAGTACTTC.

The chain couples TRBV4-1 to TRBJ2-3, with D maybe TRBD1 (6 bases). CDR1 and CDR2 from the germline V gene are MGHRA and YSYEKL. V gave up 4 bases and J gave up 3 bases, with 17 bases separating them. This CDR3 is built from 16 residues. The CDR3 reads CASSLETGSRTDTQYF. CDR3 nucleotide sequence: TGCGCCAGCAGCCTCGAAACAGGGTCCAGAACAGATACGCAGTATTTT.

This chain links TRBV14 with TRBJ2-7; 7 nucleotides match TRBD1. V was clipped by 4 bases and J by 2 bases; unmatched bases: 8. The CDR3 runs to 15 residues. CDR1 SGHDN and CDR2 FVKESK come from the germline V gene. CDR3: CASSRQGEPPYEQYF. CDR3 DNA: TGTGCCAGCAGCCGCCAGGGGGAACCCCCCTACGAGCAGTACTTC.

The gene calls are TRBV5-4 and TRBJ1-1, with 9 positions matching TRBD1. Germline V CDR1 and CDR2: SGHNT, YYREEE (reference sequence). The CDR3 consists of 15 residues. V lost 3 bases, J lost 4 bases, and 7 bases stayed unmatched. The CDR3 here is CASSSRQGGFTEAFF. CDR3 coding DNA: TGTGCCAGCAGCTCCAGACAGGGGGGATTCACTGAAGCTTTCTTT.

The chain couples TRBV2 to TRBJ2-7; 9 bases are a match to TRBD2. The germline gives CDR1 SNHLY, CDR2 FYNNEI. This CDR3 is 16 amino acids long. The junction had 18 bases not matched to a gene; V was cut back by 8 bases and J by 7 bases. In DNA, the CDR3 is TGTGCCAGCGGGGCGGGAGGGCCCCTAGGGCAGATGGAGCAGTACTTC. Protein: CASGAGGPLGQMEQYF.

The chain has TRBV18 and TRBJ2-1, with TRBD2 matching over 13 bases. V dropped 3 bases and J dropped 7; count of bases not matched to a gene: 3. CDR1 is KGHSH, CDR2 LQKENI, per germline. CDR3 size: 15 residues. The chain's CDR3 is CASSPGLAGENEQFF. Here the CDR3 DNA reads TGTGCCAGCTCACCCGGACTAGCGGGAGAGAATGAGCAGTTCTTC.

The chain uses TRBV18 and TRBJ2-7; 7 bases match TRBD1. The germline V gene has CDR1 KGHSH and CDR2 LQKENI. This CDR3 region has 13 residues. Losses at the gene ends were 4 bases for V and 5 bases for J; bases not matched to a gene: 5. CDR3 protein: CASSQGAYNEQYF. The CDR3 region has the DNA TGTGCCAGCTCACAGGGGGCTTACAACGAGCAGTACTTC.

This chain joins TRBV10-3 and TRBJ2-2; TRBD1 aligns across 7 bases. Looked up from germline, CDR1 is ENHRY and CDR2 is SYGVKD. This CDR3 is built from 14 residues. V dropped 4 bases and J dropped 1; count of bases not matched to a gene: 0. The chain's CDR3 is CAISGTGNTGELFF. The CDR3 nucleotides are TGTGCCATCAGTGGGACAGGGAACACCGGGGAGCTGTTTTTT.

The chain links TRBV18 to TRBJ1-2, with 7 nucleotides matching TRBD1. This CDR3 is built from 16 residues. Looked up from germline, CDR1 is KGHSH and CDR2 is LQKENI. J gave up 2 bases and V 3 bases, and 9 bases lay outside the gene matches. The CDR3 is CASSPRTGETNYGYTF. DNA of the CDR3: TGTGCCAGCTCACCGAGGACAGGAGAAACAAACTATGGCTACACCTTC.